A selection of T cell receptor beta chains follows, all from one sample in a study of radiotherapy plus CTLA-4 blockade in lung cancer. TCRdb's copy holds only in-frame clones and misses some; the assay was immunoSEQ multiplex PCR. The data hold some 35,000 clones, with around 85% observed a single time. The specimen was peripheral blood, collected from a patient treated with radiotherapy plus ipilimumab. All receptors derive from a human donor with non-small cell lung cancer who had stable disease on radiotherapy plus ipilimumab. The CDR3 runs from the conserved cysteine through the conserved F or W. D genes are given only for firm matches. The size field is filled for only some rows; it gives once, few, many or a size class.

J: TRBJ2-2; D: -; size: -; V: TRBV7-2; DNA: TGTGCCAGCAGCTTAGAACCTAGCTTTTACACCGGGGAGCTGTTTTTT; CDR3: CASSLEPSFYTGELFF
J: TRBJ1-2; D: TRBD1; size: few; V: TRBV19; DNA: TGTGCCAGTAGTATCGGACAGGACCAGCCCGGCTACACCTTC; CDR3: CASSIGQDQPGYTF
J: TRBJ2-7; D: -; size: -; V: TRBV6-1; DNA: TGTGCCAGCAGCATTGGGGGGATGACCTACGAGCAGTACTTC; CDR3: CASSIGGMTYEQYF
J: TRBJ1-1; D: TRBD1; size: -; V: TRBV19; DNA: TGTGCCAGTAGTCCTTACAGGGGAGCTGAAGCTTTCTTT; CDR3: CASSPYRGAEAFF
J: TRBJ1-5; D: TRBD1; size: few; V: TRBV4-1; DNA: TGCGCCAGCAGCCAAGATTCAGGGGGGCGATTCCTCAATCAGCCCCAGCATTTT; CDR3: CASSQDSGGRFLNQPQHF
J: TRBJ2-1; D: TRBD2; size: -; V: TRBV5-1; DNA: TGCGCCAGCAGCCCTACTAGCGGTCTCGGAAAAGAGCAGTTCTTC; CDR3: CASSPTSGLGKEQFF
J: TRBJ2-1; D: TRBD2; size: -; V: TRBV5-1; DNA: TGCGCCAGCAGCACCGGGACTAGCGGCTACAATGAGCAGTTCTTC; CDR3: CASSTGTSGYNEQFF
J: TRBJ2-3; D: -; size: -; V: TRBV4-3; DNA: TGCGCCAGCAGCCAACGAGGGGATTTGTGGGCTAGCGGCACAGATACGCAGTATTTT; CDR3: CASSQRGDLWASGTDTQYF
J: TRBJ2-3; D: TRBD2; size: once; V: TRBV14; DNA: TGTGCCAGCAGCCAAGCGGGAGGGGCAGATACGCAGTATTTT; CDR3: CASSQAGGADTQYF
J: TRBJ2-1; D: -; size: -; V: TRBV19; DNA: TGTGCCAGTAGTCCTGTCCTCGGGAGTGTAGGTGAGCAGTTCTTC; CDR3: CASSPVLGSVGEQFF
J: TRBJ2-3; D: -; size: -; V: TRBV7-2; DNA: TGTGCCAGCAGCCGCCCGGTGGATACGCAGTATTTT; CDR3: CASSRPVDTQYF
J: TRBJ2-5; D: -; size: once; V: TRBV30; DNA: TGTGCCTGGAGCACTGGTTCACTCGAGACCCAGTACTTC; CDR3: CAWSTGSLETQYF
J: TRBJ2-2; D: TRBD2; size: -; V: TRBV4-3; DNA: TGCGCCAGCAGCCAAGTACTAGCGGGAGAGGCCGGGGAGCTGTTTTTT; CDR3: CASSQVLAGEAGELFF
J: TRBJ2-3; D: -; size: -; V: TRBV19; DNA: TGTGCCAGTAAGCGGGCAGGGGGGAACACAGATACGCAGTATTTT; CDR3: CASKRAGGNTDTQYF
J: TRBJ2-1; D: -; size: -; V: TRBV19; DNA: TGTGCCAGTAGATTGGACAGCGGACGCAATGAGCAGTTCTTC; CDR3: CASRLDSGRNEQFF
J: TRBJ2-5; D: -; size: -; V: TRBV30; DNA: TGTGCCTGGGGAGCCGAAGAGACCCAGTACTTC; CDR3: CAWGAEETQYF
J: TRBJ2-1; D: TRBD2; size: -; V: TRBV6-6; DNA: TGTGCCAGCAGCTTAGCGGGCGCAATCTCCTACAATGAGCAGTTCTTC; CDR3: CASSLAGAISYNEQFF
J: TRBJ1-4; D: -; size: -; V: TRBV27; DNA: TGTGCCAGCAAGGGACAAAATGAAAAACTGTTTTTT; CDR3: CASKGQNEKLFF
J: TRBJ2-7; D: TRBD1; size: -; V: TRBV30; DNA: TGTGCCTGGAGTCCAACAGGGGCCTTTACACGCGAGCAGTACTTC; CDR3: CAWSPTGAFTREQYF
J: TRBJ2-1; D: -; size: -; V: TRBV14; DNA: TGTGCCAGCAGCCAAGGGCCAGGGCGGAACGTGATCTTC; CDR3: CASSQGPGRNVIF
J: TRBJ2-1; D: TRBD2; size: -; V: TRBV5-1; DNA: TGCGCCAGCAGCCCTAACAGCCTTAGACTAGCGGGAGGGCCGTTCTACAATGAGCAGTTCTTC; CDR3: CASSPNSLRLAGGPFYNEQFF
J: TRBJ2-5; D: -; size: -; V: TRBV5-4; DNA: TGTGCCAGCAGCTTGTCCCAGGAGACCCAGTACTTC; CDR3: CASSLSQETQYF
J: TRBJ1-6; D: -; size: -; V: TRBV28; DNA: TGTGCCAGCAGTTTAGGCCGGGTCCCCAATTCACCCCTCCACTTT; CDR3: CASSLGRVPNSPLHF
J: TRBJ1-4; D: TRBD1; size: -; V: TRBV28; DNA: TGTGCCAGCAGCCCGGGACAGGGGGTTGAAAAACTGTTTTTT; CDR3: CASSPGQGVEKLFF
J: TRBJ1-1; D: TRBD1; size: -; V: TRBV6-6; DNA: TGTGCCAGCAGTTACACAGGACAGGGGAACACTGAAGCTTTCTTT; CDR3: CASSYTGQGNTEAFF
J: TRBJ2-2; D: TRBD2; size: -; V: TRBV9; DNA: TGTGCCAGCAGCGCGGGACTAGAAGGGGCCGGGGAGCTGTTTTTT; CDR3: CASSAGLEGAGELFF
J: TRBJ2-1; D: TRBD2; size: -; V: TRBV7-2; DNA: TGTGCCAGCAGCTTAGTGGGACTAGAGGCAAAGCAGTTCTTC; CDR3: CASSLVGLEAKQFF
J: TRBJ2-5; D: TRBD2; size: few; V: TRBV7-2; DNA: TGTGCCAGCAGCCAAGATCGGGAGGGCCAAGAGACCCAGTACTTC; CDR3: CASSQDREGQETQYF
J: TRBJ2-3; D: -; size: -; V: TRBV28; DNA: TGTGCCAGCACCCTAGGGAGGCATACAGATACGCAGTATTTT; CDR3: CASTLGRHTDTQYF
J: TRBJ2-2; D: TRBD1; size: -; V: TRBV4-1; DNA: TGCGCCAGCAGCCAATTTTCGGCAGGGGGCTCCACCGGGGAGCTGTTTTTT; CDR3: CASSQFSAGGSTGELFF
J: TRBJ1-4; D: -; size: -; V: TRBV19; DNA: TGTGCCAGTAGTCGTCGCGGACAGTACGAAAAACTGTTTTTT; CDR3: CASSRRGQYEKLFF
J: TRBJ2-5; D: TRBD2; size: -; V: TRBV11-2; DNA: TGTGCCAGCAGCCCCGGACTAGCGGGGCTCCAAGAGACCCAGTACTTC; CDR3: CASSPGLAGLQETQYF
J: TRBJ2-7; D: -; size: -; V: TRBV27; DNA: TGTGCCAGCAGTTTATCCGCCGGTTCCTACGAGCAGTACTTC; CDR3: CASSLSAGSYEQYF
J: TRBJ1-1; D: -; size: -; V: TRBV18; DNA: TGTGCCAGCTCACCTTCCGACAGGCCGAGGGCTGAAGCTTTCTTT; CDR3: CASSPSDRPRAEAFF
J: TRBJ2-1; D: -; size: -; V: TRBV7-9; DNA: TGTGCCAGCAGCTTCGGTATAGAGCAGTTCTTC; CDR3: CASSFGIEQFF
J: TRBJ1-1; D: -; size: -; V: TRBV4-1; DNA: TGCGCCAGCAGCCAAGCACAGAACACTGAAGCTTTCTTT; CDR3: CASSQAQNTEAFF
J: TRBJ2-5; D: -; size: -; V: TRBV30; DNA: TGTGCCTGGAGTGTACGTGGGCGAGAGACCCAGTACTTC; CDR3: CAWSVRGRETQYF
J: TRBJ2-5; D: -; size: once; V: TRBV7-7; DNA: TGTGCTAGCAGCTTCACAGGGCAAGAGACCCAGTACTTC; CDR3: CASSFTGQETQYF
J: TRBJ1-5; D: TRBD1; size: once; V: TRBV7-8; DNA: TGTGCCAGCAGCCTACAGGGGACTAGCAATCAGCCCCAGCATTTT; CDR3: CASSLQGTSNQPQHF
J: TRBJ2-7; D: TRBD2; size: few; V: TRBV27; DNA: TGTGCCAGCAGTTTATCCATTGGGGCACTAGCGGGAGACGGTAAGTACTTC; CDR3: CASSLSIGALAGDGKYF
J: TRBJ1-1; D: -; size: -; V: TRBV12-5; DNA: TGTGCTAGTGGTTTGGTAGGCAGGGAAGCTTTCTTT; CDR3: CASGLVGREAFF
J: TRBJ2-6; D: TRBD2; size: -; V: TRBV13; DNA: TGTGCCAGCAGCTTAGCACTCTTTTGGACTAGCGGAATCAATCGGAGCTCTGGGGCCAACGTCCTGACTTTC; CDR3: CASSLALFWTSGINRSSGANVLTF
J: TRBJ2-7; D: -; size: -; V: TRBV7-9; DNA: TGTGCCAGCAGCTCCGGGGCCTACGAGCAGTACTTC; CDR3: CASSSGAYEQYF
J: TRBJ2-7; D: -; size: -; V: TRBV20-1; DNA: TGCAGTGGGGGCCAGGGCTACGAGCAGTACTTC; CDR3: CSGGQGYEQYF
J: TRBJ1-1; D: TRBD1; size: -; V: TRBV4-2; DNA: TGTGCCAGCAGCCACGGGACAGAGCTGAACACTGAAGCTTTCTTT; CDR3: CASSHGTELNTEAFF
J: TRBJ1-2; D: -; size: once; V: TRBV5-4; DNA: TGTGCCAGCAGCCTCATGGGGAGCTATGGCTACACCTTC; CDR3: CASSLMGSYGYTF
J: TRBJ2-7; D: -; size: -; V: TRBV6-6; DNA: TGTGCCAGCAGTTATTATGCGGCCCCCGACGGCGAGCAGTACTTC; CDR3: CASSYYAAPDGEQYF